Listed below are T cell receptor beta chains from one sample, sequenced in a study of T-cell memory formation after mild COVID-19. TCRdb passed the 5' RACE reads through MiXCR, listing each CDR3 protein once. Of 300,000 to 350,000 distinct CDR3 sequences in the sample, about an eighth were seen once. Source material: PBMCs or a T cell subset sorted from them (not recorded which). The receptors derive from a man aged 18-30 years who had mild COVID-19 (a few samples of this study predate the infection). Cell type and time point are not known. CDR3s include the opening cysteine and the closing phenylalanine or tryptophan. D genes are given only for firm matches.

>.|TRBV11-2
CASSQTRGGNNYGYTF
>.|TRBV6-5
CASSYSDGYEQFF
>.|TRBV4-2
CASATGAGADSDTQYF
>.|TRBV4-1
CASSRGTRGNTGELFF
>.|TRBV12-3/TRBV12-4
CASSLLAMPNTGELFF
>.|TRBV3-1
CASSQGTAGYNEQFF
>TRBD1|TRBV4-3
CASSQDRFIGTGNSNYGYTF
>.|TRBV9
CASSVGARQETQYF
>.|TRBV21-1
CASSKDFEGPSYEQYF
>.|TRBV4-1
CASSQEGANGAYEQYF
>.|TRBV6-2/TRBV6-3
CASKNVTRSNTGELFF
>TRBD1|TRBV10-3
CAISRTGGNTGELFF
>.|TRBV11-2
CASSLEAAFTANTGELFF
>.|TRBV12-3/TRBV12-4
CASSATVGLGGTDTQYF
>.|TRBV7-3
CASSLTPGDYEQYF
>.|TRBV24-1
CATSDWGIARTNEKLFF
>TRBD1|TRBV7-2
CASSLNEGAYGYTF
>.|TRBV10-3
CAISESRSSYNSPLHF
>.|TRBV2
CASWSVRDKSTDTQYF
>.|TRBV20-1
CSARSKGREKLFF
>.|TRBV9
CASSVGGEREQFF
>.|TRBV10-2
CASSEGSGWGTQYF
>TRBD1|TRBV4-1
CASSQGQGEWDSYNEQFF
>.|TRBV4-1
CARRLSQEPGLDTEAFF
>TRBD1|TRBV10-3
CAIRPDRAGEQFF
>.|TRBV9
CASSVEPWETQYF
>.|TRBV12-3/TRBV12-4
CASTITGGKLFF
>.|TRBV27
CASSLDEQYF
>TRBD1|TRBV6-5
CASSMGTARYISNTGELFF
>TRBD1|TRBV6-5
CASKQGMSGGYTF
>.|TRBV6-5
CASSYSGAGNTIYF
>TRBD1|TRBV5-1
CASSLETGGQPQHF
>.|TRBV27
CASSQGHEQYF
>.|TRBV7-2
CASSYHTFNQPQHF
>TRBD1|TRBV6-5
CASSPRRTGKTSYEQYF
>.|TRBV3-1
CASSPPGGAGTSEAFF
>.|TRBV27
CASSLMTGELFF
>.|TRBV7-2
CASSFFAPETQYF
>TRBD1|TRBV12-3/TRBV12-4
CASSLRGPGQGIDHYFGYTF